The clone carrying this TCR beta chain was seen at least ten times. This entry is derived from a study of T cells in Graves' hyperthyroidism and ophthalmopathy. TCR beta CDR3 regions were amplified from RNA transcripts. In the first-round RT-PCR of the TCR CDR3, the HTBI primer set was used. Via MiXCR, TCRdb re-called the multiplex PCR reads, giving one row per CDR3 protein. The table records around 560,000 distinct CDR3 sequences, 15% to 20% of them present only once. Together with thyroid ultrasound, orbital computed tomography, serum thyroxine and TRAb, clinical symptoms were used for diagnoses. An approximately 10 ml volume of fresh peripheral blood provided the PBMCs. Sequencing was done on a sample of blood. The receptor's source is a woman aged 18-29 years with Graves' hyperthyroidism.

CDR3 bases: TGTGCCAGCAGTGAGCGGACAGGAAATAATTCACCCCTCCACTTT. Amino acid sequence: CASSERTGNNSPLHF. The chain carries TRBV6-1 and TRBJ1-6; 7 bases agree with TRBD1. CDR1 MNHNS and CDR2 SASEGT come from the germline V gene. CDR3 size: 15 residues. The V and J ends lost 3 bases and 5 bases, in that order; junction bases with no gene match: 4.